These 24 T cell receptor beta chains were sequenced from one sample in a study of response to subunit inactivated influenza vaccine. TCRdb redid the calling of the RT-PCR reads with MiXCR, one entry per CDR3 protein. The sample yields 630,000 or so distinct CDR3 sequences, more than 15% seen once. Sequencing used PBMCs from blood, obtained about 11 days after vaccination. All receptors come from a man aged 50 to 60 who received an inactivated influenza vaccine.

The sample holds many counts of this clonotype. The chain uses TRBV11-2 and TRBJ2-1; no clear D gene. The germline CDR1 and CDR2 sequences are SGHAT and FQNNGV. The V and J ends lost 3 bases and 6 bases respectively, with 6 bases between them. CDR3 length: 12 amino acids. This CDR3 is CASSFGLNEQFF. The CDR3 bases are TGTGCCAGCAGCTTTGGCCTCAATGAGCAGTTCTTC.

This clonotype was found a few times. The chain employs TRBV29-1 and TRBJ2-1; TRBD2 matches at 8 bases. Germline trimming cut 3 bases from V and 0 bases from J; bases unmatched to any gene: 7. Germline V gene sequence: CDR1 SQVTM, CDR2 ANQGSEA. The CDR3 runs to 16 residues. The chain's CDR3 is CSVEFGGGSSYNEQFF. For the CDR3, the DNA is TGCAGCGTTGAGTTTGGCGGGGGGAGCTCCTACAATGAGCAGTTCTTC.

In DNA form, the CDR3 reads TGTGCCAGCAGCTCCCCCGGACAGGGACCCGAGCAGTACTTC. Protein sequence: CASSSPGQGPEQYF. The genes are TRBV5-5 and TRBJ2-7; 8 nucleotides match TRBD1. With 3 bases clipped from V and 6 bases from J, the junction kept 8 bases outside the gene matches. Per the germline V gene, CDR1 is SGHKS and CDR2 is YYEKEE (reference sequence). The CDR3 length is 14 residues.

This clonotype was observed a few times. The chain couples TRBV12-3 or TRBV12-4 to TRBJ1-5; 7 positions agree with TRBD1. V was pared by 6 bases and J by 4 bases, with 6 bases of the junction left unmatched. The CDR3 is 14 amino acids. As DNA, the CDR3 is TGTGCCAGCAGACCGGGACAGCGAAATCAGCCCCAGCATTTT. Translating gives CASRPGQRNQPQHF.

This clonotype showed up just a few times. The chain employs TRBV12-3 or TRBV12-4 and TRBJ1-2, with 9 positions matching TRBD1. CDR3 length: 13 amino acids. V trimming: 7 bases; J trimming: 7 bases; junction bases outside the gene matches: 7. The CDR3 region is CASTLTGGSGYTF. The DNA of the CDR3 is TGTGCCAGCACCCTTACAGGGGGCTCTGGCTACACCTTC.

The chain employs TRBV6-5 and TRBJ1-2; perhaps TRBD1 as D (6 bases). V was clipped by 6 bases and J by 8 bases, with 13 bases between them. The CDR3 contains 12 residues. Germline loops: CDR1 MNHEY, CDR2 SVGAGI. The CDR3 sequence: CASSYTGFGYTF. DNA of the CDR3: TGTGCCAGCAGCTATACAGGGTTCGGCTACACCTTC.

The chain couples TRBV7-2 to TRBJ1-4, with D tentatively TRBD1 (5 bases). The CDR3 has 14 residues. Trimming cost V 6 bases and J 8 bases, with 16 bases left between them. Germline-derived CDR1 and CDR2 are SGHTA and FQGNSA. The chain's CDR3 is CASSERDPWEKLFF. The CDR3 region has the DNA TGTGCCAGCAGTGAAAGGGACCCATGGGAAAAACTGTTTTTT. The variable domain in full, completed from reference TRBV7-2 and TRBJ1-4, reads GAGVSQSPSNKVTEKGKDVELRCDPISGHTALYWYRQSLGQGLEFLIYFQGNSAPDKSGLPSDRFSAERTGGSVSTLTIQRTQQEDSAVYLCASSERDPWEKLFFGSGTQLSVL.

This clonotype was detected only a few times. The V and J genes are TRBV6-5 and TRBJ2-7, with D perhaps TRBD2 (5 bases). This CDR3 contains 14 residues. Deletions cut 6 bases from V and 1 base from J, with 13 bases between. CDR1 and CDR2 from the germline V gene are MNHEY and SVGAGI. The CDR3 sequence: CASSLTRASYEQYF. The CDR3 region has the DNA TGTGCCAGCAGCTTAACTAGGGCTTCCTACGAGCAGTACTTC.

This clonotype has only a few counts. V gene TRBV5-1 combines with J gene TRBJ1-1; D uncertain. The CDR3 runs to 17 residues. From germline, CDR1 is SGHRS and CDR2 YFSETQ. Trimming cost V 2 bases and J 3 bases, with 20 bases left between them. DNA of the CDR3: TGCGCCAGCAGCTTCGGTTCGTCTAAATTACCGTACACTGAAGCTTTCTTT. Encoded protein: CASSFGSSKLPYTEAFF.

J is TRBJ2-1 and V is TRBV12-3 or TRBV12-4, with TRBD2 matching 8 bases. The CDR3 is 17 residues long. V shed 3 bases, J shed 6 bases, and the junction held 13 bases outside the gene matches. CDR3: CASSFGSNSGTGNEQFF. In DNA form, the CDR3 reads TGTGCCAGCAGTTTCGGCTCCAATAGCGGGACGGGCAATGAGCAGTTCTTC.

The sample holds a few counts of this clonotype. A clone one base away is much larger, so this may be a read error. The rearrangement joins TRBV3-1 to TRBJ1-1; no clear D. V was cut by 1 base and J by 1 base, with 4 bases left in between. From germline, CDR1 is LGHDT and CDR2 YNNKEL (reference sequence). The CDR3 loop spans 13 amino acids. The CDR3 DNA sequence: TGTGCCAGCAGCCAAGTTGCGAACACTGAAGCTTTCTTT. This gives the protein CASSQVANTEAFF. Filled out from reference TRBV3-1 and TRBJ1-1, the complete variable domain reads DTAVSQTPKYLVTQMGNDKSIKCEQNLGHDTMYWYKQDSKKFLKIMFSYNNKELIINETVPNRFSPKSPDKAHLNLHINSLELGDSAVYFCASSQVANTEAFFGQGTRLTVV.

The chain combines TRBV20-1 with TRBJ2-6; no firm D call. Germline-derived CDR1 and CDR2 are DFQATT and SNEGSKA (reference sequence). This CDR3 is 13 amino acids long. V lost 5 bases and J 1 base, leaving 6 bases between the germline ends. CDR3 in amino acids: CSAEASGANVLTF. The CDR3 DNA reads TGCAGTGCTGAGGCTTCTGGGGCCAACGTCCTGACTTTC.

This clonotype was seen a handful of times. The V gene is TRBV2, the J gene TRBJ2-7; D is unclear. V gave up 4 bases and J gave up 1 base, with 5 bases separating them. The germline gives CDR1 SNHLY, CDR2 FYNNEI. There are 12 residues in the CDR3. The CDR3 nucleotides read TGTGCCAGCAGTGTTACGTCCTACGAGCAGTACTTC. Encoded protein: CASSVTSYEQYF.

This chain links TRBV27 with TRBJ2-1, with D perhaps matching TRBD1 (6 bases). Trimming left V 7 bases short and J 6 bases short, with 19 bases between. From germline, CDR1 is MNHEY and CDR2 SMNVEV (reference sequence). The CDR3 has 15 amino acids. CDR3 in DNA: TGTGCCAGCACCGAACTGGGGGCAACCATCAATGAGCAGTTCTTC. Translated, it gives CASTELGATINEQFF.

The gene calls are TRBV25-1 and TRBJ2-7, with D perhaps given as TRBD1 or TRBD2 (6 bases each). Per germline, CDR1 MGHDK and CDR2 SYGVNS. The V gene lost 4 bases and the J gene lost 7 bases, with 14 bases spanning the gap. The CDR3 sequence is 13 residues long. The CDR3 DNA reads TGTGCCAGCAGTGGGAGCCTAGGGGGGGAGCAGTACTTC. Amino acid sequence: CASSGSLGGEQYF.

The V gene is TRBV6-1, the J gene TRBJ2-1, with 10 bases lining up with TRBD2. The CDR3 sequence is 16 residues long. Germline V lookup: CDR1 MNHNS, CDR2 SASEGT. V lost 5 bases to trimming and J lost 0 bases; unmatched junction nucleotides: 4. CDR3 bases: TGTGCCAGCAGTAGGACTAGCGGTAGCTCCTACAATGAGCAGTTCTTC. Amino acid sequence: CASSRTSGSSYNEQFF.

This sequence joins TRBV12-3 or TRBV12-4 and TRBJ2-5; 7 positions agree with TRBD1. The CDR3 length is 12 residues. With V trimmed by 6 bases and J by 9 bases, 7 bases remained unmatched. CDR3 loop: CASSPDRVPQYF. The DNA for the CDR3 is TGTGCCAGCAGCCCCGACAGGGTTCCCCAGTACTTC.

This clonotype has just a few counts. J is TRBJ2-2 and V is TRBV6-2 or TRBV6-3, with TRBD2 matching over 7 bases. CDR1 and CDR2 from the germline V gene are MNHEY and SVGEGT. The CDR3 sequence is 15 residues long. The V segment lost 2 bases and the J segment 6 bases; nucleotides outside the gene matches: 6. The CDR3 sequence is CASSYVAGGAGELFF. In nucleotides, the CDR3 is TGTGCCAGCAGTTACGTCGCTGGGGGGGCCGGGGAGCTGTTTTTT.

This clonotype has more than one count but fewer than ten. The gene calls are TRBV7-2 and TRBJ2-7; D may correspond to TRBD1 or TRBD2 (5 bases each). Trimming took off 4 bases at V and 2 bases at J, with 15 bases between the two ends. The CDR3 contains 15 residues. CDR1 is SGHTA, CDR2 FQGNSA, per germline. The chain's CDR3 is CASSYTGTETYEQYF. CDR3 coding DNA: TGTGCCAGCAGCTACACCGGGACGGAAACCTACGAGCAGTACTTC.

There are many counts of this clonotype. V and J are TRBV29-1 and TRBJ1-1; D is undetermined. CDR3 size: 10 residues. Per germline, CDR1 SQVTM and CDR2 ANQGSEA. Trimming stripped 7 bases from V and 3 bases from J, with 6 bases between. This CDR3 reads CSAGDTEAFF. Here the CDR3 DNA reads TGCAGCGCGGGAGACACTGAAGCTTTCTTT.

The rearrangement uses TRBV19 and TRBJ2-1; 9 bases map to TRBD2. The germline V gene encodes CDR1 LNHDA and CDR2 SQIVND (reference sequence). This CDR3 comprises 16 residues. The trim removed 3 bases at V and 7 bases at J, leaving 10 bases unmatched. This chain's CDR3 is CASSIAGGPGRNEQFF. CDR3 in DNA: TGTGCCAGTAGTATCGCGGGAGGGCCTGGGAGGAATGAGCAGTTCTTC.

This rearrangement joins TRBV7-9 to TRBJ2-1; the match to TRBD1 covers 9 bases. The CDR3 extends over 16 amino acids. Losses at the gene ends were 7 bases for V and 7 bases for J; bases not matched to a gene: 14. Germline CDR1 is SEHNR and CDR2 is FQNEAQ (reference sequence). In DNA, the CDR3 is TGTGCCAGCATCCTAGGGGCCGGGACAGGGTTAAATGAGCAGTTCTTC. Its translation is CASILGAGTGLNEQFF.

This clonotype occurred a few times. The chain carries TRBV9 and TRBJ2-1; 9 nucleotides align to TRBD1. Per germline, CDR1 SGDLS and CDR2 YYNGEE. There are 16 residues in the CDR3. Trimming took 3 bases from V and 8 from J; bases not matched to a gene: 12. DNA of the CDR3: TGTGCCAGCAGCGGACAGGGCGGTGGGGACAGGGATGAGCAGTTCTTC. Translated: CASSGQGGGDRDEQFF. The full variable domain, completed using reference TRBV9 and TRBJ2-1, is DSGVTQTPKHLITATGQRVTLRCSPRSGDLSVYWYQQSLDQGLQFLIQYYNGEERAKGNILERFSAQQFPDLHSELNLSSLELGDSALYFCASSGQGGGDRDEQFFGPGTRLTVL.

The CDR3 protein is CASSGHNQETQYF. In DNA, the CDR3 is TGTGCCAGCAGCGGCCATAACCAAGAGACCCAGTACTTC. V gene TRBV2 combines with J gene TRBJ2-5; D unresolved. This CDR3 is built from 13 residues. Deletions cut 6 bases from V and 0 bases from J, with 8 bases between. Germline V gene data show CDR1 as SNHLY and CDR2 as FYNNEI. The full variable domain, its missing parts supplied by reference TRBV2 and TRBJ2-5, is EPEVTQTPSHQVTQMGQEVILRCVPISNHLYFYWYRQILGQKVEFLVSFYNNEISEKSEIFDDQFSVERPDGSNFTLKIRSTKLEDSAMYFCASSGHNQETQYFGPGTRLLVL.